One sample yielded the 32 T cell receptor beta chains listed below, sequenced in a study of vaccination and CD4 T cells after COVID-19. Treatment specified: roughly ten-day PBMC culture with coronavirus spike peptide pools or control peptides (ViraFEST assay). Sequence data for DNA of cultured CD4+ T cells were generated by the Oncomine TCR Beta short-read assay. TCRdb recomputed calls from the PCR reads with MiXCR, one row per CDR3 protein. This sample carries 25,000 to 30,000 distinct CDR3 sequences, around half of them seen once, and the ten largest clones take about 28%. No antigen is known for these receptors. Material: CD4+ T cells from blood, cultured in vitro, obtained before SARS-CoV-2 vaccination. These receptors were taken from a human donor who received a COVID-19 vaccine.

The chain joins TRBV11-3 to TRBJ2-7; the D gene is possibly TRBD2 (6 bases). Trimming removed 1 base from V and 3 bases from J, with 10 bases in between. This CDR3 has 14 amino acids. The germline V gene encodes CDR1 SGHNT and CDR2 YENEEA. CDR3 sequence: CASSLAGVGYEQYF. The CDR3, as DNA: TGTGCCAGCAGCTTAGCGGGGGTAGGCTACGAGCAGTACTTC.

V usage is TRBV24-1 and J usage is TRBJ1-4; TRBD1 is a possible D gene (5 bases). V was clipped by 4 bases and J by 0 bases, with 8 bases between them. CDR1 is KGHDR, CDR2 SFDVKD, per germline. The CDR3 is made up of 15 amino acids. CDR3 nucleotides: TGTGCCACCAGTGACGCGGGGGCAACTAATGAAAAACTGTTTTTT. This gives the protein CATSDAGATNEKLFF.

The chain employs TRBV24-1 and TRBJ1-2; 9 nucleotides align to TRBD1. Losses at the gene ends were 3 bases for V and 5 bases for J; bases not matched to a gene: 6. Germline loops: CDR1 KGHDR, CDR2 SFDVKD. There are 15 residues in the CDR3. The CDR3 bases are TGTGCCACCAGTGATGAAGGACAGGGGACGTATGGCTACACCTTC. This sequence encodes CATSDEGQGTYGYTF.

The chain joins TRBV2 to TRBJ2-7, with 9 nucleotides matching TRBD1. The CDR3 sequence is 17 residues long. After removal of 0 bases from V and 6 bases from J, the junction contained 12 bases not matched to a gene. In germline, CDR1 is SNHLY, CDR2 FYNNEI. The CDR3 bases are TGTGCCAGCAGTGAAGCCCCCCACAGGGGGCTCCTCGGCGAGCAGTACTTC. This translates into CASSEAPHRGLLGEQYF.

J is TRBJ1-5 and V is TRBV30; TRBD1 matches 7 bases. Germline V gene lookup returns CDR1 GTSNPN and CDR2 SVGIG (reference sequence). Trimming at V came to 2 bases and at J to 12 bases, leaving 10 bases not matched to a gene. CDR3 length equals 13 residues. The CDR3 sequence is CAWSLGGAGLQHF. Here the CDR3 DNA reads TGTGCCTGGAGTCTAGGGGGCGCGGGTCTCCAGCATTTT.

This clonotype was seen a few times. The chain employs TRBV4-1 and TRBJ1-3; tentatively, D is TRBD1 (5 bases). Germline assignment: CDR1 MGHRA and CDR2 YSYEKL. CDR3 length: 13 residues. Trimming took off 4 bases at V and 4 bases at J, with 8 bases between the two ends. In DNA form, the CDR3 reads TGCGCCAGCAGCCCTCGGACAGGAAACACCATATATTTT. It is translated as CASSPRTGNTIYF.

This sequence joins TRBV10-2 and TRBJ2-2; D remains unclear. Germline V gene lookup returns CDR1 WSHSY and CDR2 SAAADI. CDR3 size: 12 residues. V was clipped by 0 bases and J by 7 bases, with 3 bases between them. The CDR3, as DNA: TGCGCCAGCAGTGAGTCTTACGGGGAGCTGTTTTTT. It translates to CASSESYGELFF.

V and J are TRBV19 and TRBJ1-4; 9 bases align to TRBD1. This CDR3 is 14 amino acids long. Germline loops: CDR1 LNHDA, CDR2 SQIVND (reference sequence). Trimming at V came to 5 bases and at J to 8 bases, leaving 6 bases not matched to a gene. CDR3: CASSAQGADEKLFF. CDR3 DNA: TGTGCCAGTAGTGCACAGGGGGCAGACGAAAAACTGTTTTTT.

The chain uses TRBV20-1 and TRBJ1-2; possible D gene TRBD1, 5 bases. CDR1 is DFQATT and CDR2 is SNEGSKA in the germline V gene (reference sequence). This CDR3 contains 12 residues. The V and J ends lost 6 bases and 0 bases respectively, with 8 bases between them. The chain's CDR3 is CSAGGANYGYTF. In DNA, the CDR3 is TGCAGTGCCGGGGGGGCTAACTATGGCTACACCTTC.

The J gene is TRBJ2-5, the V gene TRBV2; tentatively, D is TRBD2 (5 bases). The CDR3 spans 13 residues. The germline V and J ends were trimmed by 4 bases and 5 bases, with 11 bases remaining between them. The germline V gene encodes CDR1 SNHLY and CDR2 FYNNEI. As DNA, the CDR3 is TGTGCCAGCAGTGCAAGGACTGCGGAGACCCAGTACTTC. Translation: CASSARTAETQYF.

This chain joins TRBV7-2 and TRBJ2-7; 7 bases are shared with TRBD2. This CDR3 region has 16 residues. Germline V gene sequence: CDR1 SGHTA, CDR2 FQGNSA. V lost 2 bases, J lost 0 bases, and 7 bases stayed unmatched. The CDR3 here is CASSLFPRGDSYEQYF. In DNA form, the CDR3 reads TGTGCCAGCAGCTTATTCCCCCGGGGGGACTCCTACGAGCAGTACTTC.

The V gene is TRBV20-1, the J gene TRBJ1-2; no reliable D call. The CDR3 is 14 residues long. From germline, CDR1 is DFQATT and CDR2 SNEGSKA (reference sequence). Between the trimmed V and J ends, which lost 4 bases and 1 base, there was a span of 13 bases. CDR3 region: CSATLSGVNYGYTF. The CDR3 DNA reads TGCAGTGCTACACTTTCTGGGGTTAACTATGGCTACACCTTC.

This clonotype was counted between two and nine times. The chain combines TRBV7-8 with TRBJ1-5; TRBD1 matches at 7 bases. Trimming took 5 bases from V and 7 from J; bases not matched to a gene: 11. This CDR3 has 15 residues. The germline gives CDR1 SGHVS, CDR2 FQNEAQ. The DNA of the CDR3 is TGTGCCAGCAGCCCCCGAACAGGGGTCGGGCAGCCCCAGCATTTT. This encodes CASSPRTGVGQPQHF.

In DNA, the CDR3 is TGTGCCAGTAGGAAAGACAGGGGACCGAACACCGGGGAGCTGTTTTTT. Translated: CASRKDRGPNTGELFF. This sequence joins TRBV19 and TRBJ2-2; TRBD1 agrees at 8 bases. CDR1 and CDR2 from the germline V gene are LNHDA and SQIVND (reference sequence). This CDR3 has 16 amino acids. V shed 6 bases and J 0 bases; nucleotides not matched to a gene: 6. The variable domain in full, completed from reference TRBV19 and TRBJ2-2, reads DGGITQSPKYLFRKEGQNVTLSCEQNLNHDAMYWYRQDPGQGLRLIYYSQIVNDFQKGDIAEGYSVSREKKESFPLTVTSAQKNPTAFYLCASRKDRGPNTGELFFGEGSRLTVL.

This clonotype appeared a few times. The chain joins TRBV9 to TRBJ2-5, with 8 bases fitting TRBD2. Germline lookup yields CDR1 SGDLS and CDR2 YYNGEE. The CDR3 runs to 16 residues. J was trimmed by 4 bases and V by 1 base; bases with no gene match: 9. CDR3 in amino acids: CASSVLGGGPSETQYF. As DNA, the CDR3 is TGTGCCAGCAGCGTATTAGGCGGGGGGCCCTCAGAGACCCAGTACTTC.

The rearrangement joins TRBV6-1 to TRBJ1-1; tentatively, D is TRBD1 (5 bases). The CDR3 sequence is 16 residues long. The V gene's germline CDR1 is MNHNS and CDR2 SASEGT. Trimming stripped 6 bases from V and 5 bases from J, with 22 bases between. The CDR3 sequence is CASSPTGGKAWTEAFF. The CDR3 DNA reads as TGTGCCAGCAGCCCAACGGGGGGTAAAGCCTGGACTGAAGCTTTCTTT.

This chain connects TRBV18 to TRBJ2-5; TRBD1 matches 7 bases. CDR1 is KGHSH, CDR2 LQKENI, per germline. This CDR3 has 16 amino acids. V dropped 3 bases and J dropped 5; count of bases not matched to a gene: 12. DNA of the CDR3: TGTGCCAGCTCACCGAGAGGGGGCGGACGCGAGGAGACCCAGTACTTC. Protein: CASSPRGGGREETQYF.

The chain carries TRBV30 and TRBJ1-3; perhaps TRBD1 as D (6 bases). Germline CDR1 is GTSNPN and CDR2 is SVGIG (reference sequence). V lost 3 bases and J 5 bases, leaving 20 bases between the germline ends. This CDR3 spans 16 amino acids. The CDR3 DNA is TGTGCCTGGAGCCGAGGGGGGAACCCACCTAGAAACACCATATATTTT. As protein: CAWSRGGNPPRNTIYF.

The CDR3 DNA reads TGTGCCAGCAGCCGAAACAGGGGCCTAGGAGAGACCCAGTACTTC. Its protein is CASSRNRGLGETQYF. The rearrangement joins TRBV6-1 to TRBJ2-5; TRBD1 matches at 7 bases. J lost 4 bases, V lost 6 bases, and 11 bases had no gene match. The CDR3 has 15 residues. The germline V gene encodes CDR1 MNHNS and CDR2 SASEGT.

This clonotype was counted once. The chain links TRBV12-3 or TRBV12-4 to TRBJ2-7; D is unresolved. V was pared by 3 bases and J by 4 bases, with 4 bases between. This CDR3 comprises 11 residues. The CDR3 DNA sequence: TGTGCCAGCAGTTTCTCTTACGAGCAGTACTTC. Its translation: CASSFSYEQYF.

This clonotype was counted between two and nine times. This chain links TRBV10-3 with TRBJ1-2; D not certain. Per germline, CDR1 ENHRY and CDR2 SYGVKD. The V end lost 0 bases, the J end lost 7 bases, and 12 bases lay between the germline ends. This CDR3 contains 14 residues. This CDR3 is CAISESAFDGGYTF. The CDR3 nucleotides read TGTGCCATCAGTGAGTCGGCATTTGACGGTGGCTACACCTTC.

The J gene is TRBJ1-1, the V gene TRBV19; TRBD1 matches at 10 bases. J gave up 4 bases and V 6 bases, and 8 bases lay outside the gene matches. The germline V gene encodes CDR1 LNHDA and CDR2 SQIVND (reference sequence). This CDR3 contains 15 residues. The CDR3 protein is CASRRNRDRGTEAFF. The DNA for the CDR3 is TGTGCCAGTAGGAGAAACCGGGACAGGGGCACTGAAGCTTTCTTT.

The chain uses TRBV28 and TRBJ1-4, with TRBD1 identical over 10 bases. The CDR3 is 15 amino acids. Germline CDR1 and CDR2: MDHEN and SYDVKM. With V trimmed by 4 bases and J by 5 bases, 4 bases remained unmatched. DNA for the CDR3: TGTGCCAGCAGTTCCAGGGACAGGGGCAATGAAAAACTGTTTTTT. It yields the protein CASSSRDRGNEKLFF.

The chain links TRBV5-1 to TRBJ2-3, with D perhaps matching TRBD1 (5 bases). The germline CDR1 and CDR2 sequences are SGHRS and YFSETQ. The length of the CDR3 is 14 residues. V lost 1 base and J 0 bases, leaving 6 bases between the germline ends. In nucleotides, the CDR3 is TGCGCCAGCAGCTTGCAGGGAAGCACAGATACGCAGTATTTT. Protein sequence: CASSLQGSTDTQYF.

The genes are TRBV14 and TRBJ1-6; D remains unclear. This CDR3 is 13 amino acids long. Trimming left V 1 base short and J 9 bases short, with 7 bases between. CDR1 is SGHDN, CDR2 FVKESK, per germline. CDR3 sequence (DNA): TGTGCCAGCAGCCAAGTTCCAGGTTCACCCCTCCACTTT. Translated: CASSQVPGSPLHF.

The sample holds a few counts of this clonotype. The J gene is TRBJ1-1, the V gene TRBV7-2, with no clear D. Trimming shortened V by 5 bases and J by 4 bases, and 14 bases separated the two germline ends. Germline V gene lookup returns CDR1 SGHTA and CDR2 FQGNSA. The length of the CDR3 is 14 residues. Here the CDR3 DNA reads TGTGCCAGCAGCCCACAGAGTAGCGGCACTGAAGCTTTCTTT. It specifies CASSPQSSGTEAFF.

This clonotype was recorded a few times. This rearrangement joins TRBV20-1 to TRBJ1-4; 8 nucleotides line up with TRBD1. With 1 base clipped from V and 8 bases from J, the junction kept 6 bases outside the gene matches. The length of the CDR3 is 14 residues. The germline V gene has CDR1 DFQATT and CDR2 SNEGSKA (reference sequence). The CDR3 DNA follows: TGCAGTGCTAGAGTGCGGACAGGGAGGGAAAAACTGTTTTTT. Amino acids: CSARVRTGREKLFF.

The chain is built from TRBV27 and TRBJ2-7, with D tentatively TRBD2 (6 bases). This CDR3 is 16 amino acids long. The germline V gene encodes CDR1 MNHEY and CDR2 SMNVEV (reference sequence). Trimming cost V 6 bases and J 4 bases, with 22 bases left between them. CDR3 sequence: CASRPPLRRGIYEQYF. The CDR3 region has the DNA TGTGCCAGCAGGCCCCCGCTGAGGCGCGGGATATACGAGCAGTACTTC.

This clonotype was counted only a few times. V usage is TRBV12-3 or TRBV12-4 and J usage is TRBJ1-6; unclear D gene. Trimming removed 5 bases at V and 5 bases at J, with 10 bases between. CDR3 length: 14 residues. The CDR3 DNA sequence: TGTGCCAGCAGTATTAGACACGATAATTCACCCCTCCACTTT. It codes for CASSIRHDNSPLHF.

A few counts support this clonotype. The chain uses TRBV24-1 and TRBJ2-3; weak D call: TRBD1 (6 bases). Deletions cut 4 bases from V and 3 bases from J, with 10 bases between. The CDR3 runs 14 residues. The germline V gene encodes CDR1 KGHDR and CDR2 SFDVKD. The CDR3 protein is CATSERQETDTQYF. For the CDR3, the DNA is TGTGCCACCAGTGAGAGACAGGAGACAGATACGCAGTATTTT.

Written as DNA, the CDR3 is TGCAGCGTTGGAGGGGGTCTAGCGGGGTTGAGCTCCTACAATGAGCAGTTCTTC. It encodes CSVGGGLAGLSSYNEQFF. The V call is TRBV29-1, the J call TRBJ2-1; 9 nucleotides agree with TRBD2. The CDR3 has 18 residues. J gave up 0 bases and V 4 bases, and 13 bases lay outside the gene matches. Germline V gene lookup returns CDR1 SQVTM and CDR2 ANQGSEA.

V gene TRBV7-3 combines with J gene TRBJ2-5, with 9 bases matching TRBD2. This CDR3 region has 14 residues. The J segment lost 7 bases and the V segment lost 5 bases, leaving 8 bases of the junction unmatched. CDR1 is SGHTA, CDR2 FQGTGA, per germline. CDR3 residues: CASSPAGGSVTQYF. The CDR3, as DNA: TGTGCCAGCAGCCCCGCGGGGGGGTCTGTGACCCAGTACTTC.